The 25 T cell receptor beta chains reported below all come from one sample, sequenced in a study of T cells after yellow fever vaccination. MiXCR, applied by TCRdb to the 5' RACE reads, yields one record per CDR3 protein. Of about 260,000 distinct CDR3 sequences in the sample, around 13% were seen once. The sample in question was CD4+ T cells sorted from PBMCs, obtained 45 days after the yellow fever booster vaccination. The receptors derive from a man in his thirties or forties who received the YFV17D yellow fever vaccine.

This clonotype came up a few times. The chain recombines TRBV4-3 with TRBJ2-7; weak D call: TRBD2 (6 bases). This CDR3 is built from 15 residues. V was cut by 0 bases and J by 2 bases, with 11 bases left in between. Germline V gene sequence: CDR1 LGHNA, CDR2 YSLEER. In DNA, the CDR3 is TGCGCCAGCAGCCAAGACTCGTCGGGAGCCTACGAGCAGTACTTC. Translating gives CASSQDSSGAYEQYF.

This clonotype was observed a handful of times. The chain recombines TRBV6-5 with TRBJ1-6; D might be TRBD1 (6 bases). Between the trimmed V and J ends, which lost 5 bases and 5 bases, there was a span of 10 bases. This CDR3 has 14 residues. The V gene's germline CDR1 is MNHEY and CDR2 SVGAGI. The CDR3 DNA sequence: TGTGCCAGCAGTAAACAGGGAAATAATTCACCCCTCCACTTT. Amino acid sequence: CASSKQGNNSPLHF.

The chain has TRBV11-2 and TRBJ2-1; 7 bases are shared with TRBD1. After removal of 1 base from V and 6 bases from J, the junction contained 6 bases not matched to a gene. The CDR3 covers 15 residues. Germline CDR1 SGHAT, CDR2 FQNNGV. CDR3 bases: TGTGCCAGCAGCTTAGTAGGGACAGAAAGCAATGAGCAGTTCTTC. Encoded protein: CASSLVGTESNEQFF.

The sample holds a few counts of this clonotype. The gene calls are TRBV4-3 and TRBJ2-7, with D possibly TRBD1 on 6 matching bases. The germline V gene has CDR1 LGHNA and CDR2 YSLEER. Trimming took off 1 base at V and 2 bases at J, with 9 bases between the two ends. CDR3 size: 14 residues. CDR3: CASSQVRDTYEQYF. CDR3 nucleotides: TGCGCCAGCAGCCAAGTGAGGGACACCTACGAGCAGTACTTC.

V and J are TRBV7-8 and TRBJ2-1; 11 nucleotides match TRBD2. The germline gives CDR1 SGHVS, CDR2 FQNEAQ. Trimming cost V 4 bases and J 13 bases; bases outside gene matches: 12. The CDR3 is 15 residues long. CDR3 coding DNA: TGTGCCAGCAGCTCAACTAGCGGGAGCCTTTATTTACAGTTCTTC. This sequence encodes CASSSTSGSLYLQFF.

This clonotype has a handful of counts. The rearrangement links TRBV12-3 or TRBV12-4 to TRBJ1-5; D not certain. V lost 1 base and J 6 bases, leaving 4 bases between the germline ends. There are 12 residues in the CDR3. Here the CDR3 reads CASSLDPQPQHF. The CDR3 DNA reads as TGTGCCAGCAGTTTAGACCCTCAGCCCCAGCATTTT.

In its sample, this clonotype was seen a few times. The rearrangement uses TRBV12-3 or TRBV12-4 and TRBJ1-1; tentatively, D is TRBD1 (6 bases). V lost 4 bases to trimming and J lost 0 bases, with 15 bases between them. This CDR3 spans 16 amino acids. This chain's CDR3 is CASSSGRGALNTEAFF. The CDR3 DNA reads TGTGCCAGCAGTTCCGGCCGGGGGGCTTTGAACACTGAAGCTTTCTTT.

Ten or more counts support this clonotype. This sequence joins TRBV20-1 and TRBJ1-6; D gene uncertain. Germline V gene sequence: CDR1 DFQATT, CDR2 SNEGSKA (reference sequence). This CDR3 contains 14 residues. Trimming stripped 1 base from V and 8 bases from J, with 12 bases between. The chain's CDR3 is CSARGALPHSPLHF. In DNA, the CDR3 is TGCAGTGCTAGAGGGGCCCTCCCGCATTCACCCCTCCACTTT.

This CDR3 is CASSLEGAAFF. The DNA of the CDR3 is TGTGCCAGCAGCCTCGAAGGGGCAGCTTTCTTT. The chain combines TRBV3-1 with TRBJ1-1, with D tentatively TRBD1 (5 bases). V lost 4 bases and J 10 bases, leaving 10 bases between the germline ends. Germline CDR1 and CDR2: LGHDT and YNNKEL (reference sequence). The CDR3 has 11 amino acids. Full variable domain (outside the CDR3, taken from reference TRBV3-1 and TRBJ1-1): DTAVSQTPKYLVTQMGNDKSIKCEQNLGHDTMYWYKQDSKKFLKIMFSYNNKELIINETVPNRFSPKSPDKAHLNLHINSLELGDSAVYFCASSLEGAAFFGQGTRLTVV.

This clonotype was seen a few times. V and J are TRBV12-3 or TRBV12-4 and TRBJ1-1; D gene unclear. The CDR3 consists of 14 residues. The V gene lost 5 bases and the J gene lost 0 bases, with 10 bases spanning the gap. This CDR3 reads CASSNGPMNTEAFF. The CDR3 nucleotides are TGTGCCAGCAGTAACGGGCCGATGAACACTGAAGCTTTCTTT.

The gene calls are TRBV20-1 and TRBJ2-7, with 12 positions matching TRBD2. J gave up 0 bases and V 2 bases, and 8 bases lay outside the gene matches. There are 17 residues in the CDR3. In germline, CDR1 is DFQATT, CDR2 SNEGSKA (reference sequence). Written as DNA, the CDR3 is TGCAGTGCTAGATGGCTAGCGGGAGGGTCCTCCTCCTACGAGCAGTACTTC. The encoded protein is CSARWLAGGSSSYEQYF.

The chain employs TRBV24-1 and TRBJ2-5; no clear D. Trimming took off 1 base at V and 5 bases at J, with 7 bases between the two ends. Germline V gene sequence: CDR1 KGHDR, CDR2 SFDVKD. CDR3 size: 13 residues. In DNA form, the CDR3 reads TGTGCCACCAGTGATTTTCAGGATGAGACCCAGTACTTC. Translation gives CATSDFQDETQYF.

This clonotype occurred a few times. The chain recombines TRBV12-3 or TRBV12-4 with TRBJ2-1, with 13 bases matching TRBD2. The junction had 7 bases not matched to a gene; V was cut back by 6 bases and J by 2 bases. This CDR3 has 17 residues. CDR3 protein: CASSAGTSGTTYNEQFF. The CDR3 nucleotides read TGTGCCAGCAGCGCCGGGACTAGCGGGACCACCTACAATGAGCAGTTCTTC.

This clonotype was found many times. The gene calls are TRBV12-3 or TRBV12-4 and TRBJ2-1; a weak D match, TRBD2 (5 bases). The length of the CDR3 is 14 residues. The V and J ends lost 3 bases and 2 bases respectively, with 8 bases between them. The CDR3 DNA sequence: TGTGCCAGCAGTTTTGCGGGTACCTACAATGAGCAGTTCTTC. It encodes CASSFAGTYNEQFF.

A few counts support this clonotype. The chain employs TRBV3-1 and TRBJ2-3; D is possibly TRBD1 (6 bases). Trimming pared 6 bases from V and 5 bases from J, leaving 18 bases between. The CDR3 runs to 15 residues. In germline, CDR1 is LGHDT, CDR2 YNNKEL (reference sequence). CDR3 sequence: CASSLNAGAQDTQYF. CDR3 bases: TGTGCCAGCAGTCTTAATGCAGGGGCTCAAGATACGCAGTATTTT.

This clonotype came up a few times. The V call is TRBV27, the J call TRBJ2-2; TRBD1 aligns across 7 bases. This CDR3 is 15 amino acids long. Germline loops: CDR1 MNHEY, CDR2 SMNVEV (reference sequence). V was pared by 6 bases and J by 2 bases, with 6 bases of the junction left unmatched. For the CDR3, the DNA is TGTGCCAGCAGCAAGGGACAGTTAAACACCGGGGAGCTGTTTTTT. Translation: CASSKGQLNTGELFF.

The genes are TRBV9 and TRBJ1-6; tentative D call: TRBD1 (5 bases). Trimming left V 4 bases short and J 11 bases short, with 16 bases between. Per the germline V gene, CDR1 is SGDLS and CDR2 is YYNGEE. The CDR3 sequence is 14 residues long. The CDR3 spells CASSPGRSMAPLHF. CDR3 DNA: TGTGCCAGCAGCCCGGGACGGTCCATGGCACCCCTCCACTTT.

This clonotype was found a few times. The chain combines TRBV12-3 or TRBV12-4 with TRBJ2-3; a weak D match, TRBD2 (7 bases). The CDR3 runs to 15 residues. With 7 bases removed from V and 2 bases from J, the gap between germline ends came to 16 bases. The CDR3 DNA follows: TGTGCCAGCACCTGGGGGGGGGCTAACACAGATACGCAGTATTTT. Its protein is CASTWGGANTDTQYF.

The rearrangement links TRBV7-8 to TRBJ2-1; 8 bases align to TRBD2. The CDR3 covers 15 residues. CDR1 is SGHVS, CDR2 FQNEAQ, per germline. V shed 5 bases, J shed 8 bases, and the junction held 11 bases outside the gene matches. CDR3 region: CASSPGLERNDEQFF. The CDR3 DNA reads as TGTGCCAGCAGCCCGGGACTAGAAAGGAACGATGAGCAGTTCTTC.

The chain combines TRBV27 with TRBJ2-7, with unresolved D. The germline V and J ends were trimmed by 3 bases and 5 bases, with 14 bases remaining between them. The germline V gene encodes CDR1 MNHEY and CDR2 SMNVEV (reference sequence). The CDR3 loop spans 14 amino acids. CDR3 sequence reads: CASSFRPGRNEQYF. The CDR3 coding sequence is TGTGCCAGCAGTTTCAGACCGGGTAGGAACGAGCAGTACTTC.

V gene TRBV4-3 combines with J gene TRBJ1-2; 8 bases are shared with TRBD1. Trimming at V came to 1 base and at J to 6 bases, leaving 7 bases not matched to a gene. Germline-derived CDR1 and CDR2 are LGHNA and YSLEER. This CDR3 region has 15 residues. The CDR3 DNA reads as TGCGCCAGCAGCCAAGGCTTGACAGGGGATAATGGCTACACCTTC. It yields the protein CASSQGLTGDNGYTF.

V gene TRBV10-3 combines with J gene TRBJ2-1, with 10 bases identical to TRBD2. Germline CDR1 is ENHRY and CDR2 is SYGVKD. V dropped 10 bases and J dropped 6; count of bases not matched to a gene: 6. The CDR3 runs to 13 residues. The CDR3, as DNA: TGTGCCACCACTAGCGGGATCACCAATGAGCAGTTCTTC. This translates into CATTSGITNEQFF.

The chain links TRBV6-1 to TRBJ2-3, with D tentatively TRBD2 (5 bases). The CDR3 is 15 amino acids. Trimming stripped 8 bases from V and 0 bases from J, with 15 bases between. From germline, CDR1 is MNHNS and CDR2 SASEGT. CDR3 residues: CASSWRFDSTDTQYF. The CDR3 nucleotides read TGTGCCAGCTCTTGGAGGTTCGATAGCACAGATACGCAGTATTTT.

This clonotype was detected a few times. The chain has TRBV7-8 and TRBJ2-5, with D uncertain. The CDR3 consists of 14 residues. Trimming removed 4 bases from V and 1 base from J, with 10 bases in between. The germline V gene has CDR1 SGHVS and CDR2 FQNEAQ. CDR3 coding DNA: TGTGCCAGCAGCTCCGACTTCGGCCAAGAGACCCAGTACTTC. Translated: CASSSDFGQETQYF.

This clonotype was recorded a few times. This chain joins TRBV5-1 and TRBJ1-1; a possible D gene is TRBD1 (5 bases). Germline V lookup: CDR1 SGHRS, CDR2 YFSETQ. The CDR3 is 13 residues long. The germline V and J ends were trimmed by 3 bases and 5 bases, with 11 bases remaining between them. The CDR3 spells CASSSFGGTEAFF. In DNA, the CDR3 is TGCGCCAGCAGCTCGTTTGGGGGGACTGAAGCTTTCTTT.